This TCR beta chain is from a study of vaccination and CD4 T cells after COVID-19. Cultured CD4+ T cells had their DNA profiled by the Oncomine TCR Beta short-read assay. Each CDR3 protein gets one entry after TCRdb re-called the PCR reads with MiXCR. This repertoire shows several thousand distinct CDR3 sequences, around two thirds found once; its top ten account for around 27%. Note on this clonotype: As yet, its antigen is unknown.

Stated treatment: approximately 11-day PBMC culture with coronavirus spike peptide pools or control peptides (ViraFEST assay). Sequences were obtained from CD4+ T cells from blood, cultured in vitro. This TCR came from a human donor who had recovered from COVID-19.

CDR3 DNA: TGCAGCGGAGATAGCGGAGGGGTAGATACGCAGTATTTT. Protein: CSGDSGGVDTQYF. This chain links TRBV29-1 with TRBJ2-3; tentatively, D is TRBD2 (6 bases). The CDR3 extends over 13 amino acids. V was cut by 7 bases and J by 5 bases, with 16 bases left in between. Germline values: CDR1 SQVTM, CDR2 ANQGSEA.